This TCR beta chain comes out of a study of cytomegalovirus exposure and HLA in healthy donors. Repertoires were generated with immunoSEQ multiplex PCR, while TCRdb's copy carries only in-frame clones and drops some. The sample contains more than 200,000 clones, about 90% of which appear only once. The CDR3 loop spans 16 amino acids. Germline values: CDR1 MDHEN, CDR2 SYDVKM. Unmatched junction bases numbered 11, after V lost 5 bases and J lost 5 bases. The receptor's source is a woman younger than 45 in good health and CMV-seronegative. The chain joins TRBV28 to TRBJ2-7; 11 positions match TRBD1. The sample taken for sequencing was PBMCs. The CDR3, as DNA: TGTGCCAGCAGTCTCCCCGGACAGGGGGCAGGGGACGAGCAGTACTTC. Its protein is CASSLPGQGAGDEQYF. Variable domain in full (rest from reference TRBV28 and TRBJ2-7): DVKVTQSSRYLVKRTGEKVFLECVQDMDHENMFWYRQDPGLGLRLIYFSYDVKMKEKGDIPEGYSVSREKKERFSLILESASTNQTSMYLCASSLPGQGAGDEQYFGPGTRLTVT.